This TCR beta chain derives from a study of cytomegalovirus exposure and HLA in healthy donors. Study-wide results and caveats: Evidence from a later analysis indicated that most CMV-associated TCR beta chains looked HLA-restricted. Later analysis revealed greater clonal expansion in HLA-associated TCR beta chains than in equally common others. When analyzed later, a missense DCLRE1C variant was found to be linked to TCR beta V- and J-gene trimming. Some highly shared sequence variants likely arose as a pipeline artifact.

About this clone itself: Its cognate antigen is unknown.

PCR employed 60 Vbeta and 13 Jbeta primers. Clones were read by immunoSEQ multiplex PCR, and TCRdb kept only the in-frame ones, dropping some. The table has tens of thousands of clones, approximately 80% seen once. In germline, CDR1 is SEHNR, CDR2 FQNEAQ (reference sequence). The V and J ends lost 1 base and 3 bases, in that order; junction bases with no gene match: 3. CDR3 size: 15 residues. The sequence derives from a man aged 25-45 years in good health and CMV-seronegative. V and J are TRBV7-9 and TRBJ2-3; 8 bases are a match to TRBD2. Source material: PBMCs. This chain's CDR3 is CASSLVGGETDTQYF. CDR3 DNA: TGTGCCAGCAGCTTAGTCGGGGGGGAAACAGATACGCAGTATTTT.